This TCR beta chain was sequenced for a study of shared clonotypes between healthy human individuals. Study results and caveats: Despite large depth, rarefaction showed incomplete sorted-subset sequencing.

J gave up 2 bases and V 5 bases, and 6 bases lay outside the gene matches. CDR1 is MNHEY, CDR2 SMNVEV, per germline (reference sequence). The CDR3 consists of 15 residues. Many counts were recorded for this clone. The antigen is undetermined. Data came from immunoSEQ multiplex PCR; TCRdb stores just in-frame clones and leaves some out. Here the sample spans hundreds of thousands of clones, around 67% being singletons. This sequence was found in a woman younger than 45 in good health. Sequencing was carried out using memory CD4+ T cells sorted from blood. Described subset: CD45RA-negative fraction. The rearrangement joins TRBV27 to TRBJ2-3; TRBD2 matches 8 bases. CDR3 DNA sequence: TGTGCCAGCAGTATGGGACTAGTGTTCACAGATACGCAGTATTTT. Protein product: CASSMGLVFTDTQYF.